Shown below are 23 T cell receptor beta chains from a single sample sequenced in a study of blood T cell repertoires in COVID-19. The repertoire was sequenced with immunoSEQ multiplex PCR; TCRdb's copy has only in-frame clones and lacks some. Of about 240,000 clones detected, 70% to 90% appear once; the ten largest clones hold 6.2%. The sequenced material came from peripheral blood. These receptors were collected from a man aged 55 to 70 with acute or convalescent COVID-19.

V and J are TRBV27 and TRBJ1-3, with 7 bases that match TRBD1. The CDR3 has 14 residues. Germline V lookup: CDR1 MNHEY, CDR2 SMNVEV (reference sequence). The trim removed 5 bases at V and 2 bases at J, leaving 3 bases unmatched. This CDR3 reads CASSEGAAGNTIYF. CDR3 coding DNA: TGTGCCAGCAGTGAGGGGGCGGCTGGAAACACCATATATTTT.

This clone was seen only once. V gene TRBV6-2 or TRBV6-3 combines with J gene TRBJ1-6; 9 bases line up with TRBD1. The CDR3 loop spans 16 amino acids. Losses at the gene ends were 2 bases for V and 7 bases for J; bases not matched to a gene: 6. Germline V lookup: CDR1 MNHEY, CDR2 SVGEGT. The DNA for the CDR3 is TGTGCCAGCAGTTACGGACAGGGGTACGGCAATTCACCCCTCCACTTT. It yields the protein CASSYGQGYGNSPLHF.

Turning to this clone: Other nucleotide sequences in the sample specify the same CDR3. The chain carries TRBV28 and TRBJ2-1; D gene ambiguous. V gave up 2 bases and J gave up 4 bases, with 9 bases separating them. The CDR3 runs 14 residues. Looked up from germline, CDR1 is MDHEN and CDR2 is SYDVKM. The DNA of the CDR3 is TGTGCCAGCAGTTTAGGGTCCAGGTACAATGAGCAGTTCTTC. Translation: CASSLGSRYNEQFF. Combining the CDR3 with reference TRBV28 and TRBJ2-1 gives the whole variable domain DVKVTQSSRYLVKRTGEKVFLECVQDMDHENMFWYRQDPGLGLRLIYFSYDVKMKEKGDIPEGYSVSREKKERFSLILESASTNQTSMYLCASSLGSRYNEQFFGPGTRLTVL.

This clone was counted once. The rearrangement links TRBV6-2 or TRBV6-3 to TRBJ1-5; TRBD1 matches 8 bases. There are 17 residues in the CDR3. Germline assignment: CDR1 MNHEY and CDR2 SVGEGT. Germline trimming cut 6 bases from V and 2 bases from J; bases unmatched to any gene: 12. The CDR3 loop is CASSPRQGLTGNQPQHF. The CDR3, as DNA: TGTGCCAGCAGCCCCAGACAGGGGCTAACGGGCAATCAGCCCCAGCATTTT.

V gene TRBV30 combines with J gene TRBJ2-7, with D maybe TRBD2 (5 bases). The V gene lost 7 bases and the J gene lost 4 bases, with 11 bases spanning the gap. CDR1 and CDR2 from the germline V gene are GTSNPN and SVGIG (reference sequence). The CDR3 is made up of 11 amino acids. CDR3 DNA: TGTGCCTCTGCCACGGGGTACGAGCAGTACTTC. Protein product: CASATGYEQYF. The full variable domain, its missing parts supplied by reference TRBV30 and TRBJ2-7, is SQTIHQWPATLVQPVGSPLSLECTVEGTSNPNLYWYRQAAGRGLQLLFYSVGIGQISSEVPQNLSASRPQDRQFILSSKKLLLSDSGFYLCASATGYEQYFGPGTRLTVT.

The chain is built from TRBV7-2 and TRBJ1-4, with a weak D call TRBD1 (5 bases). V was trimmed by 5 bases and J by 6 bases, leaving 16 bases between them. Germline values: CDR1 SGHTA, CDR2 FQGNSA. The CDR3 is 15 residues long. The CDR3 protein is CASSAHSTGDEKLFF. CDR3 nucleotides: TGTGCCAGCAGCGCCCACAGTACGGGGGATGAAAAACTGTTTTTT.

The V call is TRBV5-1, the J call TRBJ2-3; 10 bases fit TRBD2. The V and J ends lost 1 base and 2 bases, in that order; junction bases with no gene match: 1. Germline CDR1 reads SGHRS; CDR2 reads YFSETQ. The CDR3 extends over 15 amino acids. CDR3 bases: TGCGCCAGCAGCTTGACTAGCGGGGTCACAGATACGCAGTATTTT. It specifies CASSLTSGVTDTQYF.

V and J are TRBV6-5 and TRBJ2-7; 11 bases map to TRBD2. This CDR3 has 13 residues. CDR1 and CDR2 from the germline V gene are MNHEY and SVGAGI. V gave up 8 bases and J gave up 2 bases; unmatched junction bases: 2. CDR3 DNA: TGTGCCAGCGGGACTAGCGGAACCTACGAGCAGTACTTC. This sequence encodes CASGTSGTYEQYF.

The chain combines TRBV7-2 with TRBJ2-7, with D unclear. Trimming removed 5 bases at V and 3 bases at J, with 11 bases between. Per the germline V gene, CDR1 is SGHTA and CDR2 is FQGNSA. The CDR3 is 13 amino acids. CDR3 amino acids: CASSISANYEQYF. CDR3 coding DNA: TGTGCCAGCAGCATTAGTGCCAACTACGAGCAGTACTTC.

The gene calls are TRBV3-1 (or the pseudogene TRBV3-2) and TRBJ1-2; D gene uncertain. This CDR3 comprises 13 residues. Germline lookup yields CDR1 LGHDT and CDR2 YNNKEL (reference sequence). Trimming stripped 1 base from V and 7 bases from J, with 10 bases between. The CDR3 is CASSQAGDSGYTF. As DNA, the CDR3 is TGTGCCAGCAGCCAAGCCGGGGATTCTGGCTACACCTTC.

The V gene is TRBV28, the J gene TRBJ1-4; weak D call: TRBD1 (5 bases). The CDR3 is 15 residues long. Looked up from germline, CDR1 is MDHEN and CDR2 is SYDVKM. The germline V and J ends were trimmed by 6 bases and 3 bases, with 14 bases remaining between them. DNA for the CDR3: TGTGCCAGCAGCACTTTCCAGGGCGCTAATGAAAAACTGTTTTTT. It yields the protein CASSTFQGANEKLFF.

The V and J genes are TRBV6-2 or TRBV6-3 and TRBJ2-7; TRBD2 matches 7 bases. J was trimmed by 7 bases and V by 5 bases; bases with no gene match: 8. The CDR3 totals 13 residues. Germline CDR1 MNHEY, CDR2 SVGEGT. The CDR3 DNA reads TGTGCCAGCAGTCCATCCGGGACTAAGGAGCAGTACTTC. It codes for CASSPSGTKEQYF.

V is TRBV6-5 and J is TRBJ2-1; D may be TRBD2 (6 bases). This CDR3 is built from 13 residues. Trimming took 2 bases from V and 8 from J, leaving 10 bases between them. CDR1 is MNHEY and CDR2 is SVGAGI in the germline V gene. CDR3 protein: CASSYRGWDEQFF. CDR3 in DNA: TGTGCCAGCAGTTACCGGGGGTGGGATGAGCAGTTCTTC.

The chain carries TRBV28 and TRBJ1-1, with a tentative D call TRBD1 (6 bases). V lost 2 bases and J 1 base, leaving 8 bases between the germline ends. In germline, CDR1 is MDHEN, CDR2 SYDVKM. This CDR3 is 14 amino acids long. The CDR3 nucleotides read TGTGCCAGCAGTTTAAGGACAGCGAACACTGAAGCTTTCTTT. Encoded protein: CASSLRTANTEAFF.

The gene calls are TRBV7-2 and TRBJ1-4, with 7 bases that match TRBD1. With V trimmed by 7 bases and J by 0 bases, 14 bases remained unmatched. Germline V gene lookup returns CDR1 SGHTA and CDR2 FQGNSA. The length of the CDR3 is 18 residues. This CDR3 reads CASKPDRAPYATNEKLFF. As DNA, the CDR3 is TGTGCCAGCAAGCCCGACAGGGCCCCTTATGCAACTAATGAAAAACTGTTTTTT. The complete variable domain, with remaining parts taken from reference TRBV7-2 and TRBJ1-4, reads GAGVSQSPSNKVTEKGKDVELRCDPISGHTALYWYRQSLGQGLEFLIYFQGNSAPDKSGLPSDRFSAERTGGSVSTLTIQRTQQEDSAVYLCASKPDRAPYATNEKLFFGSGTQLSVL.

The chain joins TRBV5-4 to TRBJ2-3; TRBD2 matches at 11 bases. The CDR3 runs 15 residues. CDR1 is SGHNT, CDR2 YYREEE, per germline (reference sequence). Germline trimming cut 4 bases from V and 6 bases from J; bases unmatched to any gene: 7. The CDR3 here is CASSLDSGRVDTQYF. The CDR3, as DNA: TGTGCCAGCAGCCTGGATAGCGGGAGGGTGGATACGCAGTATTTT.

The V call is TRBV29-1, the J call TRBJ2-1, with TRBD1 identical over 9 bases. Germline V gives CDR1 SQVTM, CDR2 ANQGSEA. The CDR3 is 19 amino acids. J lost 6 bases, V lost 3 bases, and 21 bases had no gene match. CDR3 in DNA: TGCAGCGTTGAGCACCAACGTTTAGGACCGGGACAGGGCGGCAATGAGCAGTTCTTC. Residues: CSVEHQRLGPGQGGNEQFF.

This chain uses TRBV4-1 with TRBJ2-1, with D perhaps matching TRBD2 (6 bases). The CDR3 covers 18 residues. Germline values: CDR1 MGHRA, CDR2 YSYEKL. Between the trimmed V and J ends, which lost 2 bases and 5 bases, there was a span of 22 bases. In nucleotides, the CDR3 is TGCGCCAGCAGCCAAACTAGAGCTGGAGGGGATCCCAACAATGAGCAGTTCTTC. It specifies CASSQTRAGGDPNNEQFF.

The gene calls are TRBV28 and TRBJ2-5; D uncertain. V was trimmed by 1 base and J by 0 bases, leaving 12 bases between them. Germline CDR1 is MDHEN and CDR2 is SYDVKM. The CDR3 covers 16 residues. CDR3 nucleotide sequence: TGTGCCAGCAGTTTATTTGTAGTTCGGTACCAAGAGACCCAGTACTTC. Its translation is CASSLFVVRYQETQYF.

The rearrangement links TRBV27 to TRBJ2-7, with 9 bases fitting TRBD2. The J segment lost 6 bases and the V segment lost 2 bases, leaving 11 bases of the junction unmatched. This CDR3 has 16 amino acids. CDR1 and CDR2 (germline): MNHEY, SMNVEV (reference sequence). The CDR3 DNA is TGTGCCAGCAGTTTACTAGCGGGATCCGCCATTCTCGAGCAGTACTTC. It specifies CASSLLAGSAILEQYF.

This clone was observed a handful of times. The J gene is TRBJ1-5, the V gene TRBV24-1, with D perhaps TRBD1 (5 bases). In germline, CDR1 is KGHDR, CDR2 SFDVKD. The CDR3 sequence is 13 residues long. The V gene lost 7 bases and the J gene lost 1 base, with 7 bases spanning the gap. CDR3 residues: CATRGRSNQPQHF. The CDR3 DNA reads TGTGCCACCAGGGGGCGCAGCAATCAGCCCCAGCATTTT.

The chain carries TRBV10-3 and TRBJ1-2; the match to TRBD1 covers 7 bases. Germline V gene sequence: CDR1 ENHRY, CDR2 SYGVKD. The CDR3 length is 15 residues. After removal of 6 bases from V and 2 bases from J, the junction contained 9 bases not matched to a gene. The CDR3 region is CAISPRQGVNYGYTF. For the CDR3, the DNA is TGTGCCATCAGCCCCCGGCAGGGGGTAAACTATGGCTACACCTTC.

On this clone itself: One junction end does not reproduce the germline sequence, and a read error may be involved. V and J are TRBV28 and TRBJ2-3, with unresolved D. The CDR3 totals 11 residues. In germline, CDR1 is MDHEN, CDR2 SYDVKM. Written as DNA, the CDR3 is TGTGCCAGCAGTTTTATGAGCCCTCGCGTTTTT. Its protein product is CASSFMSPRVF.